This TCR beta chain was found in a study of cytomegalovirus exposure and HLA in healthy donors. Points from the study as a whole: As immune exposure information, only CMV serostatus was available. Analyses of presence and absence presupposed an approximately uniform sequencing depth across donors.

The primer mix had 60 Vbeta and 13 Jbeta primers. Authors' processing steps: Later, tens of millions of unique TCR beta chains were counted in an analysis, and approximately 10 million of them were shared. Profiling relied on immunoSEQ multiplex PCR, and the TCRdb table lists in-frame clones only, not all of them. V, J and clone size are taken as reported in that table, and D and trimming were inferred from the DNA itself. The profile shows roughly 200,000 clones, 75% to 85% of them singletons. Remarks on this clone: Antigen specificity is unknown.

Trimming removed 5 bases at V and 3 bases at J, with 14 bases between. The germline CDR1 and CDR2 sequences are SGHVS and FNYEAQ. The CDR3 sequence is 14 residues long. Sequencing was carried out using PBMCs. The rearrangement links TRBV7-6 to TRBJ2-7, with a possible D match to TRBD2 (6 bases). This TCR was sampled from a woman aged 60-70 years in good health and CMV-seropositive. As DNA, the CDR3 is TGTGCCAGCAGCCCCGGGACTTCCGGCTACGAGCAGTACTTC. Protein: CASSPGTSGYEQYF.